These T cell receptor beta chains were read from a single sample in a study of T cells of healthy individuals. One entry per CDR3 protein results from TCRdb running MiXCR on the 5' RACE reads. The table includes 60,000 to 80,000 distinct CDR3 sequences, 15% to 20% detected once. These receptors were obtained from a human donor in good health. Each CDR3 is given with its conserved first and last residue. The D gene is left open where the match is weak. The size field is filled for only some rows; it gives once, few, many or a size class.

v_gene	abundance	j_gene	d_gene	CDR3nt	CDR3aa
TRBV19	NA	TRBJ2-3	NA	TGTGCCAGTAGTCCTAGCCTTTCAGATACGCAGTATTTT	CASSPSLSDTQYF
TRBV30	many	TRBJ2-4	NA	TGTGCCTGGAGTGTCGACAAAAACATTCAGTACTTC	CAWSVDKNIQYF
TRBV20-1	NA	TRBJ2-7	NA	TGCAGTGCTAGCCGCCTAGAAGGGGGCGAGCAGTACTTC	CSASRLEGGEQYF
TRBV11-2	NA	TRBJ1-2	NA	TGTGCCAGCAGATCTCTAGGACAAGGGGGGAACTATGGCTACACCTTC	CASRSLGQGGNYGYTF
TRBV9	many	TRBJ2-7	NA	TGTGCCAGCAGCGCGAGGGACACCTACGAGCAGTACTTC	CASSARDTYEQYF
TRBV29-1	many	TRBJ2-7	NA	TGCAGCGTTGTCGGGGCAAAGGGTGGATACGAGCAGTACTTC	CSVVGAKGGYEQYF
TRBV12-3/TRBV12-4	many	TRBJ2-5	TRBD2	TGTGCCAGCAGTTTGGTCCCCGGGACTAGCGGGGGGGCAATAGGAGAGACCCAGTACTTC	CASSLVPGTSGGAIGETQYF
TRBV20-1	NA	TRBJ1-1	NA	TGCAGTGCTAGACCGAGGGGGAACACTGAAGCTTTCTTT	CSARPRGNTEAFF
TRBV7-9	many	TRBJ2-7	NA	TGTGCCAGCAGCTTTGGGCAGGGTGGGTACGAGCAGTACTTC	CASSFGQGGYEQYF
TRBV7-3	NA	TRBJ2-6	NA	TGTGCCAGCAGCTATGCGGCATTTGGGGCCAACGTCCTGACTTTC	CASSYAAFGANVLTF
TRBV5-1	NA	TRBJ2-3	NA	TGCGCCAGCAATGAGGCGAGCGTTACAGATACGCAGTATTTT	CASNEASVTDTQYF
TRBV5-6	few	TRBJ2-5	NA	TGTGCCAGCAGCTTGATGGGCAGGGCTAGTCAAGAGACCCAGTACTTC	CASSLMGRASQETQYF
TRBV7-9	few	TRBJ2-7	TRBD1	TGTGCCAGCAGCCCAGCAGGACAGGGTCGTCAGGAGCAGTACTTC	CASSPAGQGRQEQYF
TRBV5-1	NA	TRBJ1-2	TRBD1	TGCGCCAGCAGCTCGCAGGGGGGTTATGAGGGCTACACCTTC	CASSSQGGYEGYTF
TRBV6-1	few	TRBJ1-2	NA	TGTGCCAGCAGGGACAGACCCTATGGCTACACCTTC	CASRDRPYGYTF
TRBV28	many	TRBJ1-6	NA	TGTGCCAGCACTTCCCTTTGGGGGGGGGTTACAAGATCACCCCTCCACTTT	CASTSLWGGVTRSPLHF
TRBV7-3	many	TRBJ2-1	TRBD2	TGTGCCAGCTCTAGCGGGGTTTCAAAATCGAATGAGCAGTTCTTC	CASSSGVSKSNEQFF
TRBV7-6	many	TRBJ1-6	NA	TGTGCCAGCAGCTCCAGATACAAGACAGCCAATTCACCCCTCCACTTT	CASSSRYKTANSPLHF
TRBV7-8	NA	TRBJ2-2	NA	TGTGCCAGCAGCTTACTATACAGGGAGAACACCGGGGAGCTGTTTTTT	CASSLLYRENTGELFF
TRBV24-1	many	TRBJ2-3	NA	TGTGCCACCAGTCCGATAGGCACAGATACGCAGTATTTT	CATSPIGTDTQYF
TRBV20-1	NA	TRBJ2-3	NA	TGCAGTGCTCAGAGGGGTGATACGCAGTATTTT	CSAQRGDTQYF
TRBV9	many	TRBJ2-7	NA	TGTGCCAGCAGCGTAGGGGAGTCCTACGAGCAGTACTTC	CASSVGESYEQYF
TRBV30	few	TRBJ1-1	TRBD1	TGTGCCTGGGCTGGACAGGGGGGAGCTGAAGCTTTCTTT	CAWAGQGGAEAFF
TRBV5-1	few	TRBJ2-5	NA	TGCGCCAGCAGCTTGGTGCGGGACCGACAAGAGACCCAGTACTTC	CASSLVRDRQETQYF
TRBV9	many	TRBJ1-4	NA	TGTGCCAGCAGCGTAGGGGTCGTGGAAGAAAAACTGTTTTTT	CASSVGVVEEKLFF
TRBV4-2	few	TRBJ2-7	NA	TGCGCCAGCAGCCCTTCTTCGGGAGCTTCCTACGAGCAGTACTTC	CASSPSSGASYEQYF
TRBV5-1	NA	TRBJ1-2	TRBD1	TGCGCCAGCCGAAGCCCCGACAGGGAGAGGTCTGGTGGCTACACCTTC	CASRSPDRERSGGYTF
TRBV4-1	many	TRBJ2-1	TRBD1	TGCGCCAGCAGCCAAACTACCCAGACCGGGACAGGGCAGTTCTTC	CASSQTTQTGTGQFF
TRBV20-1	many	TRBJ1-5	NA	TGCAGTGCTAGAGATTTAAAAGGCAATCAGCCCCAGCATTTT	CSARDLKGNQPQHF
TRBV20-1	NA	TRBJ2-4	NA	TGCAGTGCTAGACGTGCTGGGGACATTCAGTACTTC	CSARRAGDIQYF
TRBV11-2	many	TRBJ2-2	NA	TGTGCCAGCAGCTTCCACCAGGTCGGGGAGCTGTTTTTT	CASSFHQVGELFF
TRBV9	NA	TRBJ2-3	TRBD1	TGTGCCAGCAGCGATTACAGGGGGCGTAGCACAGATACGCAGTATTTT	CASSDYRGRSTDTQYF
TRBV3-1	many	TRBJ1-1	NA	TGTGCCAGCAGCCTTACGAGGGACACTGAAGCTTTCTTT	CASSLTRDTEAFF
TRBV2	many	TRBJ2-3	NA	TGTGCCACGATGGGACCGGGTCTCACAGATACGCAGTATTTT	CATMGPGLTDTQYF
TRBV10-3	many	TRBJ2-7	NA	TGTGCCATCAGTGATGGGCTCCTGGGGGGATACGAGCAGTACTTC	CAISDGLLGGYEQYF